This T cell receptor (beta chain) appears in the sequencing data of a study of blood T cell repertoires in COVID-19. Overall study: Donors in the United States, Italy and Spain gave samples during acute or convalescent COVID-19. T cells, B-cell-depleted T cells, or PBMCs provided the cDNA or gDNA that served as material.

In the authors' workflow: Amplification from reference gene primers served as the basis for estimated nucleated cell counts. Here immunoSEQ multiplex PCR was the method, and the copy in TCRdb shows in-frame clones only, minus some. The V and J calls and clone size were taken over from that table, and D and trimming were inferred from the DNA. This sample has 100,000 to 150,000 clones, with over 70% found just once. V lost 1 base and J 9 bases, leaving 8 bases between the germline ends. The germline V gene has CDR1 KGHDR and CDR2 SFDVKD. The CDR3 loop spans 13 amino acids. This chain connects TRBV24-1 to TRBJ2-2; TRBD1 is a possible D gene (5 bases). Sequenced input: peripheral blood. The TCR comes from a woman in her forties or fifties with acute or convalescent COVID-19. CDR3 sequence reads: CATSDLLGRELFF. DNA of the CDR3: TGTGCCACCAGTGATTTATTGGGGCGGGAGCTGTTTTTT.